The present TCR beta chain was sequenced within a study of shared clonotypes between healthy human individuals. Naive CD8 cells lacked CD45RO and underwent positive selection for CCR7, leaving out terminally differentiated effector memory CD45RA+ cells. As regards this clone: Its antigen remains unidentified. Different DNA sequences within this sample yield the same CDR3.

Study-level findings and limits: An expected dependence of interdonor clonotype sharing on sequencing depth was noted. Apart from blood, nothing was sampled; tissue repertoires likely differ. Non-shared clonotypes displayed generation probabilities falling below those of clonotypes present in all four donors.

The CDR3 is 14 amino acids. Per the germline V gene, CDR1 is MGHRA and CDR2 is YSYEKL. Trimming removed 0 bases from V and 4 bases from J, with 8 bases in between. It was at deep level that the assay was run. Produced via immunoSEQ multiplex PCR; TCRdb's table is partial and in-frame only. The data contain hundreds of thousands of clones, 92% of them singletons. The source of this sequence is a man younger than 40 in good health. Sequenced material: naive CD8+ T cells sorted from blood. This chain uses TRBV4-1 with TRBJ2-3, with D tentatively TRBD1 (7 bases). The CDR3 loop is CASSQDRGADTQYF. For the CDR3, the DNA is TGCGCCAGCAGCCAAGACAGGGGGGCAGATACGCAGTATTTT.